One and the same sample provided the 27 T cell receptor beta chains below, sequenced in a study of cytomegalovirus exposure and HLA in healthy donors. The repertoire was sequenced with immunoSEQ multiplex PCR; TCRdb's copy has only in-frame clones and lacks some. The sample consists of more than 110,000 clones, 84% of them appearing once. Sequencing was done on a sample of PBMCs. The origin of the receptors is a woman aged 30 to 39 in good health and CMV-seronegative.

V and J are TRBV7-2 and TRBJ2-7; tentative D call: TRBD2 (7 bases). Germline CDR1 SGHTA, CDR2 FQGNSA. There are 15 residues in the CDR3. Between the trimmed V and J ends, which lost 5 bases and 0 bases, there was a span of 14 bases. The CDR3 DNA is TGTGCCAGCAGCCGAGGGGGGGTGAGCTCCTACGAGCAGTACTTC. Residues: CASSRGGVSSYEQYF. Filled out from reference TRBV7-2 and TRBJ2-7, the complete variable domain reads GAGVSQSPSNKVTEKGKDVELRCDPISGHTALYWYRQSLGQGLEFLIYFQGNSAPDKSGLPSDRFSAERTGGSVSTLTIQRTQQEDSAVYLCASSRGGVSSYEQYFGPGTRLTVT.

The chain employs TRBV7-2 and TRBJ2-2; 12 nucleotides line up with TRBD2. V lost 7 bases to trimming and J lost 7 bases; unmatched junction nucleotides: 7. In germline, CDR1 is SGHTA, CDR2 FQGNSA. CDR3 length: 15 residues. CDR3 DNA: TGTGCCAGCACCCTAGCGGGGGGGCCGGTCGGGGAGCTGTTTTTT. This encodes CASTLAGGPVGELFF.

This chain joins TRBV21-1 and TRBJ2-5; the table names TRBD2, a call not compared with the DNA. TRBV21-1 is given as a pseudogene. The CDR3 runs 17 residues. The CDR3 coding sequence is TGTGCCAGCAGCAAAGCGCGACTAGCGGAGGTTCAAGAGACCCAGTACTTC. As protein: CASSKARLAEVQETQYF.

The J gene is TRBJ2-1, the V gene TRBV27, with D possibly TRBD2 on 6 matching bases. V was trimmed by 1 base and J by 8 bases, leaving 18 bases between them. This CDR3 region has 16 residues. Germline-derived CDR1 and CDR2 are MNHEY and SMNVEV (reference sequence). The CDR3 loop reads CASSLLPPTGEDEQFF. CDR3 in DNA: TGTGCCAGCAGTTTATTACCCCCGACGGGGGAGGATGAGCAGTTCTTC.

The chain carries TRBV7-2 and TRBJ2-7; 7 bases are shared with TRBD1. With 4 bases clipped from V and 3 bases from J, the junction kept 18 bases outside the gene matches. The CDR3 is 18 residues long. Per germline, CDR1 SGHTA and CDR2 FQGNSA. The CDR3 coding sequence is TGTGCCAGCAGCTCACCCCGGGACAGCAATCCCACTCTCTACGAGCAGTACTTC. Its translation is CASSSPRDSNPTLYEQYF.

The chain couples TRBV30 to TRBJ2-7, with a weak D call TRBD1 (6 bases). The CDR3 runs to 15 residues. The V and J ends lost 4 bases and 0 bases respectively, with 16 bases between them. From germline, CDR1 is GTSNPN and CDR2 SVGIG (reference sequence). CDR3 sequence: CAWNRDPRSSYEQYF. CDR3 in DNA: TGTGCCTGGAACAGGGACCCCCGAAGCTCCTACGAGCAGTACTTC.

V and J are TRBV10-3 and TRBJ2-7; TRBD1 agrees at 10 bases. The junction had 6 bases not matched to a gene; V was cut back by 11 bases and J by 2 bases. Germline CDR1 is ENHRY and CDR2 is SYGVKD. The CDR3 sequence is 13 residues long. The CDR3 region has the DNA TGTGCCGCGCCGACAGGGGGCCCCTACGAGCAGTACTTC. Protein: CAAPTGGPYEQYF.

The chain has TRBV13 and TRBJ1-4; unclear D gene. The CDR3 has 14 residues. Trimming removed 4 bases from V and 6 bases from J, with 12 bases in between. Germline CDR1 PRHDT, CDR2 FYEKMQ (reference sequence). This CDR3 is CASSSRTRDEKLFF. The CDR3 coding sequence is TGTGCCAGCAGCTCCAGAACGAGGGATGAAAAACTGTTTTTT.

The V and J genes are TRBV7-3 and TRBJ2-3; D is possibly TRBD2 (5 bases). This CDR3 is built from 14 residues. V lost 5 bases and J lost 6, with 15 bases in between. Germline V CDR1 and CDR2: SGHTA, FQGTGA. The CDR3 protein is CASSPGSTGDTQYF. As DNA, the CDR3 is TGTGCCAGCAGCCCCGGGTCTACGGGGGATACGCAGTATTTT.

This clone was counted between two and nine times. CDR3 in DNA: TGTGCCAGCAGTTACAGGGGTTCACCCCTCCACTTT. Amino acid sequence: CASSYRGSPLHF. The V and J genes are TRBV27 and TRBJ1-6, with 7 bases fitting TRBD1. Trimming removed 4 bases from V and 9 bases from J; junction bases left unmatched: 0. Germline V gene sequence: CDR1 MNHEY, CDR2 SMNVEV (reference sequence). The CDR3 is 12 amino acids.

The chain recombines TRBV7-9 with TRBJ1-2; 7 nucleotides agree with TRBD1. J was trimmed by 5 bases and V by 5 bases; bases with no gene match: 5. The CDR3 runs 13 residues. Germline V gives CDR1 SEHNR, CDR2 FQNEAQ (reference sequence). CDR3 DNA: TGTGCCAGCAGCCCAGGGGGGTTTTATGGCTACACCTTC. This translates into CASSPGGFYGYTF. Together with reference TRBV7-9 and TRBJ1-2, the CDR3 gives the full variable domain: DTGVSQNPRHKITKRGQNVTFRCDPISEHNRLYWYRQTLGQGPEFLTYFQNEAQLEKSRLLSDRFSAERPKGSFSTLEIQRTEQGDSAMYLCASSPGGFYGYTFGSGTRLTVV.

This sequence joins TRBV2 and TRBJ2-7; D gene ambiguous. CDR1 is SNHLY and CDR2 is FYNNEI in the germline V gene. The CDR3 is 12 residues long. V was cut by 4 bases and J by 3 bases, with 7 bases left in between. CDR3 amino acids: CASSATGYEQYF. Written as DNA, the CDR3 is TGTGCCAGCAGTGCGACGGGCTACGAGCAGTACTTC.

This rearrangement joins TRBV2 to TRBJ1-6, with a tentative D call TRBD1 (5 bases). This CDR3 region has 15 residues. The germline V gene encodes CDR1 SNHLY and CDR2 FYNNEI. The V end lost 6 bases, the J end lost 5 bases, and 14 bases lay between the germline ends. The CDR3 DNA sequence: TGTGCCAGCAGACGACAGAGAACTAATAATTCACCCCTCCACTTT. Protein sequence: CASRRQRTNNSPLHF. Supplemented by reference TRBV2 and TRBJ1-6, the full variable domain reads EPEVTQTPSHQVTQMGQEVILRCVPISNHLYFYWYRQILGQKVEFLVSFYNNEISEKSEIFDDQFSVERPDGSNFTLKIRSTKLEDSAMYFCASRRQRTNNSPLHFGNGTRLTVT.

This clone was counted only a few times. The rearrangement uses TRBV2 and TRBJ1-6; TRBD1 aligns across 7 bases. J was trimmed by 5 bases and V by 4 bases; bases with no gene match: 2. Germline V lookup: CDR1 SNHLY, CDR2 FYNNEI. The CDR3 covers 14 residues. CDR3 in DNA: TGTGCCAGCAGTGGTCAGGGGGATAATTCACCCCTCCACTTT. Protein sequence: CASSGQGDNSPLHF. The full variable domain, its missing parts supplied by reference TRBV2 and TRBJ1-6, is EPEVTQTPSHQVTQMGQEVILRCVPISNHLYFYWYRQILGQKVEFLVSFYNNEISEKSEIFDDQFSVERPDGSNFTLKIRSTKLEDSAMYFCASSGQGDNSPLHFGNGTRLTVT.

The chain combines TRBV5-1 with TRBJ2-2, with D possibly TRBD1 on 7 matching bases. The CDR3 totals 14 residues. CDR1 is SGHRS and CDR2 is YFSETQ in the germline V gene. V was clipped by 4 bases and J by 5 bases, with 12 bases between them. CDR3 nucleotide sequence: TGCGCCAGCAGCCGGTCAGGGGGGACCGGGGAGCTGTTTTTT. It is translated as CASSRSGGTGELFF.

The CDR3 DNA reads TGTGCCAGCATTAACCGGGGGTTAACTGAAGCTTTCTTT. This sequence encodes CASINRGLTEAFF. J is TRBJ1-1 and V is TRBV28; weak D call: TRBD1 (5 bases). The length of the CDR3 is 13 residues. CDR1 MDHEN and CDR2 SYDVKM come from the germline V gene. The V end lost 7 bases, the J end lost 5 bases, and 14 bases lay between the germline ends.

The CDR3 DNA is TGTGCCAGCAGCGCCGGGGTGGCAACTAATGAAAAACTGTTTTTT. Translated, it gives CASSAGVATNEKLFF. The chain links TRBV9 to TRBJ1-4, with no clear D. Trimming removed 3 bases at V and 0 bases at J, with 9 bases between. The CDR3 length is 15 residues. In germline, CDR1 is SGDLS, CDR2 YYNGEE.

V is TRBV21-1 and J is TRBJ2-7; the table's D gene call, TRBD1, was not cross checked with the DNA. TRBV21-1 is tagged as a pseudogene. The CDR3 loop spans 15 amino acids. The CDR3 DNA sequence: TGTGCCAGCAGCAAGGACAGGGGTTACACCTACGAGCAGTACTTC. Translated, it gives CASSKDRGYTYEQYF.

This clone showed up just once. DNA for the CDR3: TGTGCCAGCAGCCTGGACAGTTTTACAGATACGCAGTATTTT. It codes for CASSLDSFTDTQYF. The J gene is TRBJ2-3, the V gene TRBV9; TRBD1 might be the D (6 bases). The CDR3 sequence is 14 residues long. The V end was cut by 4 bases, the J end by 3 bases, with 12 bases between. Germline V gives CDR1 SGDLS, CDR2 YYNGEE.

This chain links TRBV7-2 with TRBJ1-6, with 7 positions matching TRBD1. Germline CDR1 reads SGHTA; CDR2 reads FQGNSA. The trim removed 4 bases at V and 9 bases at J, leaving 9 bases unmatched. The CDR3 contains 15 residues. The CDR3 nucleotides read TGTGCCAGCAGCTCTTACGACAGGGTTGGTTCACCCCTCCACTTT. It codes for CASSSYDRVGSPLHF.

The chain joins TRBV15 to TRBJ2-7, with 12 nucleotides matching TRBD1. The J segment lost 7 bases and the V segment lost 0 bases, leaving 16 bases of the junction unmatched. This CDR3 has 19 residues. Germline values: CDR1 LNHNV, CDR2 YYDKDF (reference sequence). The chain's CDR3 is CATSREAGPPGQGAGEQYF. In nucleotides, the CDR3 is TGTGCCACCAGCAGAGAAGCGGGGCCGCCGGGACAGGGGGCAGGGGAGCAGTACTTC.

V usage is TRBV2 and J usage is TRBJ2-7, with TRBD2 as a possible D gene (5 bases). This CDR3 spans 12 amino acids. Germline CDR1 and CDR2: SNHLY and FYNNEI. V was cut by 6 bases and J by 6 bases, with 12 bases left in between. CDR3 DNA sequence: TGTGCCAGCAGAGCGGACGGGCTCGAGCAGTACTTC. Protein sequence: CASRADGLEQYF.

This chain joins TRBV28 and TRBJ2-7; D unresolved. Trimming stripped 5 bases from V and 2 bases from J, with 10 bases between. The CDR3 contains 13 residues. The germline gives CDR1 MDHEN, CDR2 SYDVKM. In DNA, the CDR3 is TGTGCCAGCAGTCCCCCCCCCACCTACGAGCAGTACTTC. Protein sequence: CASSPPPTYEQYF.

The chain combines TRBV18 with TRBJ1-2; 7 nucleotides line up with TRBD1. CDR3 length: 14 residues. V shed 3 bases, J shed 6 bases, and the junction held 7 bases outside the gene matches. Germline-derived CDR1 and CDR2 are KGHSH and LQKENI. CDR3 sequence: CASSPERQGHGYTF. The CDR3 bases are TGTGCCAGCTCACCGGAGAGACAGGGTCATGGCTACACCTTC.

The chain has TRBV6-5 and TRBJ2-7; D possibly corresponds to TRBD1 (5 bases). Germline CDR1 is MNHEY and CDR2 is SVGAGI. With 2 bases removed from V and 12 bases from J, the gap between germline ends came to 14 bases. The CDR3 loop spans 12 amino acids. CDR3 DNA sequence: TGTGCCAGCAGTTACGGTCAGGGAAGAATGTACTTC. This translates into CASSYGQGRMYF.

The chain employs TRBV2 and TRBJ2-3; D gene uncertain. V lost 2 bases and J lost 1, with 7 bases in between. The CDR3 loop spans 14 amino acids. Germline V lookup: CDR1 SNHLY, CDR2 FYNNEI. The CDR3 sequence is CASSENPGTDTQYF. In nucleotides, the CDR3 is TGTGCCAGCAGTGAAAATCCCGGCACAGATACGCAGTATTTT.

The CDR3, as DNA: TGTGCCAGTAGTACCCAGGGGGACTATGGCTACACCTTC. The encoded protein is CASSTQGDYGYTF. This sequence joins TRBV19 and TRBJ1-2, with 7 positions matching TRBD1. This CDR3 comprises 13 residues. The V segment lost 4 bases and the J segment 3 bases; nucleotides outside the gene matches: 2. The germline gives CDR1 LNHDA, CDR2 SQIVND (reference sequence).